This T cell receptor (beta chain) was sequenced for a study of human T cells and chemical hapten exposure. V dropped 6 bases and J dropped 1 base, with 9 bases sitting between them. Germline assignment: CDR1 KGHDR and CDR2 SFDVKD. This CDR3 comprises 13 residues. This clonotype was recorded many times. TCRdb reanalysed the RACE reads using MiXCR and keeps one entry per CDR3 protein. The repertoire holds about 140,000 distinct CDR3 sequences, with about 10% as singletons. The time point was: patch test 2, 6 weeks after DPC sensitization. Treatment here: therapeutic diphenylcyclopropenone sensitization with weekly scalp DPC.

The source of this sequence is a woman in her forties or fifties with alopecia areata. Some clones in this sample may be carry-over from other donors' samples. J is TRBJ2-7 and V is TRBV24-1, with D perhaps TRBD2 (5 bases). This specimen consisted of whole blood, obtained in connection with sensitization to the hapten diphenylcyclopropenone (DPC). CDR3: CATSFRGSYEQYF. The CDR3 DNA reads TGTGCCACCAGTTTTCGAGGGTCCTACGAGCAGTACTTC.